This T cell receptor beta chain stems from a study of graft-versus-host responses after intestinal transplantation. As concerns this clone: Its cognate antigen is unknown.

The germline gives CDR1 LNHDA, CDR2 SQIVND (reference sequence). This CDR3 comprises 16 residues. V lost 3 bases to trimming and J lost 9 bases; unmatched junction nucleotides: 10. Some clones are missing from TCRdb's copy, which holds only in-frame ones; the method was immunoSEQ multiplex PCR. Of roughly 90,000 clones in the sample, around 89% were seen once. The rearrangement links TRBV19 to TRBJ2-1; 11 nucleotides align to TRBD2. The sequencing used unstimulated CD4+ T cells sorted from spleen or lymph node cells, collected before transplant. The receptor was derived from a human donor who was the organ donor for an intestinal transplant. CDR3 nucleotides: TGTGCCAGTAGTATCGGCACTAGCGGGAGAAACACTGAGCAGTTCTTC. The encoded protein is CASSIGTSGRNTEQFF.